This T cell receptor (beta chain) was sequenced during a study of metastatic and nonmetastatic thyroid tumors. For the study at large: Repertoires from malignant and benign thyroid patients were compared across blood and tumor or nodule tissue. General study points: It was reported that TCR beta diversity was significantly higher in malignant thyroid tumors than benign nodules, in blood and tumor.

Thyroid surgery had not been preceded by any treatment in any patient. V dropped 0 bases and J dropped 0; count of bases not matched to a gene: 9. There are 18 residues in the CDR3. Germline values: CDR1 GTSNPN, CDR2 SVGIG (reference sequence). This clone was found many times. Its antigen remains unknown. The sample has other DNA sequences that encode this CDR3 too. TCRdb used MiXCR to call clones anew from the PCR reads. The sample consists of 30,000 to 40,000 clones, approximately 17% of them appearing once. Input material: blood. The chain carries TRBV30 and TRBJ2-5; 11 bases line up with TRBD1. This TCR derives from a female donor with papillary thyroid cancer or a benign thyroid nodule (not recorded which). Some clones in this sample may be carry-over from other donors' samples. This chain's CDR3 is CAWSVRFGTGGNQETQYF. CDR3 nucleotides: TGTGCCTGGAGTGTTCGGTTTGGGACAGGGGGTAACCAAGAGACCCAGTACTTC. Drawing the rest from reference TRBV30 and TRBJ2-5, the complete variable domain is SQTIHQWPATLVQPVGSPLSLECTVEGTSNPNLYWYRQAAGRGLQLLFYSVGIGQISSEVPQNLSASRPQDRQFILSSKKLLLSDSGFYLCAWSVRFGTGGNQETQYFGPGTRLLVL.